Below are 31 T cell receptor beta chains sequenced from a single sample in a study of T cell responses to AZD1222 COVID-19 vaccine. TCRdb keeps only in-frame clones here, not all; method: immunoSEQ multiplex PCR. The sample lists approximately 71,000 clones; roughly 90% were seen once. The sample in question was peripheral blood, obtained on day 0 of AZD1222 vaccination. The receptors shown here come from an adult in good health.

V usage is TRBV27 and J usage is TRBJ1-5; 8 bases match TRBD1. The CDR3 length is 14 residues. CDR1 is MNHEY, CDR2 SMNVEV, per germline (reference sequence). Trimming cost V 6 bases and J 4 bases; bases outside gene matches: 5. CDR3 region: CASRFTGGNQPQHF. CDR3 DNA: TGTGCCAGCAGATTCACAGGGGGGAATCAGCCCCAGCATTTT.

This clone was found once. The chain links TRBV18 to TRBJ2-7; D remains unclear. V was pared by 3 bases and J by 3 bases, with 18 bases between. Per germline, CDR1 KGHSH and CDR2 LQKENI. This CDR3 has 16 amino acids. DNA for the CDR3: TGTGCCAGCTCACCTTCGCGTTCGGTTTTCGGCTACGAGCAGTACTTC. It is translated as CASSPSRSVFGYEQYF.

The rearrangement uses TRBV21-1 and TRBJ1-2. TRBV21-1 is listed as a pseudogene. The CDR3 covers 20 residues. For the CDR3, the DNA is TGTGCCAGCAGCAAAGATCACATGAGGGAGTGTTTGTGGGATAACTATGGCTACACCTTC. Translated: CASSKDHMRECLWDNYGYTF.

The V and J genes are TRBV3-1 (or the pseudogene TRBV3-2) and TRBJ2-5; 13 bases map to TRBD2. V lost 2 bases and J lost 5; bases outside the gene matches: 8. Germline loops: CDR1 LGHDT, CDR2 YNNKEL (reference sequence). CDR3 length: 17 amino acids. CDR3 DNA: TGTGCCAGCAGCCAAAGAGGACTAGCGGGAGTTTCCGAGACCCAGTACTTC. Its translation: CASSQRGLAGVSETQYF.

V and J are TRBV3-1 (or the pseudogene TRBV3-2) and TRBJ1-2; no clear D gene. The CDR3 is 14 amino acids. The germline V and J ends were trimmed by 3 bases and 0 bases, with 8 bases remaining between them. Germline CDR1 LGHDT, CDR2 YNNKEL (reference sequence). CDR3 sequence (DNA): TGTGCCAGCAGCCACAGGCAAGCTAACTATGGCTACACCTTC. Its protein is CASSHRQANYGYTF.

There are a few counts of this clone. The gene calls are TRBV2 and TRBJ2-1; tentatively, D is TRBD2 (7 bases). The CDR3 sequence is 15 residues long. The V and J ends lost 5 bases and 5 bases respectively, with 16 bases between them. Germline V gene data show CDR1 as SNHLY and CDR2 as FYNNEI. CDR3 sequence: CASSPGRGSNNEQFF. The CDR3 bases are TGTGCCAGCAGTCCGGGGAGGGGGAGTAACAATGAGCAGTTCTTC.

The V and J genes are TRBV7-3 and TRBJ2-1, with TRBD2 matching over 8 bases. The J segment lost 10 bases and the V segment lost 5 bases, leaving 10 bases of the junction unmatched. CDR1 is SGHTA and CDR2 is FQGTGA in the germline V gene. This CDR3 is built from 14 residues. This chain's CDR3 is CASSPQIRGGEQFF. In nucleotides, the CDR3 is TGTGCCAGCAGCCCCCAAATACGGGGGGGAGAGCAGTTCTTC.

This clone was seen a single time. The chain joins TRBV11-2 to TRBJ2-3; 9 bases fit TRBD1. The J segment lost 1 base and the V segment lost 2 bases, leaving 4 bases of the junction unmatched. The CDR3 loop spans 16 amino acids. The germline gives CDR1 SGHAT, CDR2 FQNNGV. The CDR3 loop reads CASSLPRTGGTDTQYF. CDR3 DNA sequence: TGTGCCAGCAGCTTACCCCGGACAGGGGGCACAGATACGCAGTATTTT.

The chain couples TRBV9 to TRBJ1-1, with D perhaps TRBD1 (5 bases). Trimming took 0 bases from V and 4 from J, leaving 25 bases between them. CDR3 length: 19 amino acids. The germline V gene has CDR1 SGDLS and CDR2 YYNGEE. In DNA, the CDR3 is TGTGCCAGCAGCGTAGCTCCAGAAACCGGGACCGGGGCTACCACTGAAGCTTTCTTT. Encoded protein: CASSVAPETGTGATTEAFF. The full variable domain, completed using reference TRBV9 and TRBJ1-1, is DSGVTQTPKHLITATGQRVTLRCSPRSGDLSVYWYQQSLDQGLQFLIQYYNGEERAKGNILERFSAQQFPDLHSELNLSSLELGDSALYFCASSVAPETGTGATTEAFFGQGTRLTVV.

The J gene is TRBJ2-1, the V gene TRBV5-4; 10 bases line up with TRBD2. V shed 3 bases and J 9 bases; nucleotides not matched to a gene: 12. Germline-derived CDR1 and CDR2 are SGHNT and YYREEE (reference sequence). CDR3 length: 16 amino acids. CDR3 sequence: CASSSSGRGRGGEQFF. The DNA of the CDR3 is TGTGCCAGCAGCTCCAGCGGGAGGGGCCGGGGTGGTGAGCAGTTCTTC.

This chain uses TRBV7-6 with TRBJ2-2; D is unresolved. Germline CDR1 is SGHVS and CDR2 is FNYEAQ. V lost 5 bases and J 7 bases, leaving 5 bases between the germline ends. There are 11 residues in the CDR3. The CDR3 here is CASSSSGELFF. Written as DNA, the CDR3 is TGTGCCAGCAGCAGTAGCGGGGAGCTGTTTTTT.

J is TRBJ1-1 and V is TRBV19; D call uncertain. The CDR3 extends over 14 amino acids. V was pared by 0 bases and J by 6 bases, with 11 bases between. CDR1 is LNHDA and CDR2 is SQIVND in the germline V gene (reference sequence). Here the CDR3 DNA reads TGTGCCAGTAGTATAGACCTTGCGGGCGCTGAAGCTTTCTTT. This gives the protein CASSIDLAGAEAFF.

The rearrangement joins TRBV19 to TRBJ1-1; 7 bases map to TRBD1. Trimming cost V 8 bases and J 3 bases; bases outside gene matches: 6. The CDR3 consists of 13 residues. In germline, CDR1 is LNHDA, CDR2 SQIVND (reference sequence). The CDR3 nucleotides are TGTGCCAGTTACAGGGGATGGGACACTGAAGCTTTCTTT. This codes for CASYRGWDTEAFF.

The chain couples TRBV27 to TRBJ1-4, with D unclear. Germline V gene data show CDR1 as MNHEY and CDR2 as SMNVEV (reference sequence). The CDR3 extends over 18 amino acids. Trimming left V 2 bases short and J 3 bases short, with 19 bases between. The DNA of the CDR3 is TGTGCCAGCAGTTTACTCCCTGGGAGGCATGCCGCTAATGAAAAACTGTTTTTT. Translated, it gives CASSLLPGRHAANEKLFF.

This clone was seen a few times. CDR3 residues: CASSQRQAGTNEKLFF. DNA for the CDR3: TGTGCCAGCAGCCAACGGCAGGCGGGGACTAATGAAAAACTGTTTTTT. The chain carries TRBV14 and TRBJ1-4; unclear D gene. CDR1 and CDR2 from the germline V gene are SGHDN and FVKESK. With 2 bases removed from V and 2 bases from J, the gap between germline ends came to 12 bases. The CDR3 is made up of 16 amino acids.

The chain recombines TRBV9 with TRBJ2-1; 14 bases are a match to TRBD2. The CDR3 sequence is 18 residues long. Germline CDR1 reads SGDLS; CDR2 reads YYNGEE. The J segment lost 4 bases and the V segment lost 0 bases, leaving 6 bases of the junction unmatched. The CDR3 DNA reads TGTGCCAGCAGCGTAGGAGGGACTAGCGGGAGCAGATACAATGAGCAGTTCTTC. Amino acids: CASSVGGTSGSRYNEQFF.

This clone was picked up a small number of times. The chain has TRBV23-1 and TRBJ1-3; 9 nucleotides agree with TRBD1. TRBV23-1 is labeled an ORF, and its function is uncertain. This CDR3 has 15 residues. The V gene end was trimmed by 2 bases and the J gene end by 2 bases; junction bases not matched to a gene: 1. The CDR3 loop is CASSQRQGAGNTIYF. The CDR3 DNA reads as TGCGCCAGCAGTCAAAGACAGGGGGCTGGAAACACCATATATTTT.

CDR3 DNA: TGCAGCGTTGAACGGCCAATTCCCTATGGCTACACCTTC. Its protein is CSVERPIPYGYTF. This chain uses TRBV29-1 with TRBJ1-2; D is unresolved. V was shortened by 2 bases and J by 4 bases, with 11 bases between the two germline ends. The CDR3 runs to 13 residues. CDR1 and CDR2 (germline): SQVTM, ANQGSEA.

The chain carries TRBV7-8 and TRBJ2-1; no firm D call. V was shortened by 5 bases and J by 8 bases, with 13 bases between the two germline ends. The germline CDR1 and CDR2 sequences are SGHVS and FQNEAQ. The CDR3 consists of 13 residues. The CDR3 here is CASSPPRSDEQFF. The CDR3 region has the DNA TGTGCCAGCAGCCCCCCTCGAAGCGATGAGCAGTTCTTC.

This rearrangement joins TRBV6-1 to TRBJ1-2; D may be TRBD1 (5 bases). Germline V gives CDR1 MNHNS, CDR2 SASEGT. The CDR3 totals 15 residues. The V and J ends lost 2 bases and 8 bases respectively, with 18 bases between them. The CDR3 reads CASSELRAGTYGYTF. The CDR3 DNA sequence: TGTGCCAGCAGTGAACTAAGGGCAGGGACCTACGGCTACACCTTC.

This clone was picked up one time. This chain connects TRBV4-3 to TRBJ1-2; D may be TRBD1 (5 bases). V dropped 0 bases and J dropped 8 bases, with 16 bases sitting between them. Germline CDR1 and CDR2: LGHNA and YSLEER. The CDR3 is 15 amino acids. This CDR3 reads CASSQDLTVGIGYTF. The CDR3 DNA follows: TGCGCCAGCAGCCAAGATCTGACAGTCGGAATCGGCTACACCTTC.

This clone was detected only once. V gene TRBV9 combines with J gene TRBJ1-5; no reliable D call. Per germline, CDR1 SGDLS and CDR2 YYNGEE. V was clipped by 2 bases and J by 1 base, with 4 bases between them. The CDR3 has 13 residues. This chain's CDR3 is CASSVNSNQPQHF. In DNA form, the CDR3 reads TGTGCCAGCAGCGTGAACAGCAATCAGCCCCAGCATTTT.

The rearrangement links TRBV29-1 to TRBJ2-3, with D perhaps assigned TRBD1 or TRBD2 (5 bases each). Trimming pared 6 bases from V and 0 bases from J, leaving 13 bases between. The CDR3 is 14 residues long. Germline V gives CDR1 SQVTM, CDR2 ANQGSEA. The CDR3, as DNA: TGCAGCGTCACAAGGGGCGGGAGCACAGATACGCAGTATTTT. Amino acid sequence: CSVTRGGSTDTQYF.

V and J are TRBV7-3 and TRBJ2-7; 11 bases agree with TRBD2. Germline loops: CDR1 SGHTA, CDR2 FQGTGA. This CDR3 is 15 amino acids long. J gave up 6 bases and V 5 bases, and 9 bases lay outside the gene matches. The CDR3 sequence: CASSGQLAGVSEQYF. In DNA form, the CDR3 reads TGTGCCAGCAGCGGACAACTAGCGGGAGTAAGCGAGCAGTACTTC.

A remark on this clone: A much larger clone differs by one base, so this may be a read error. This chain connects TRBV28 to TRBJ2-3, with D tentatively TRBD2 (5 bases). Trimming stripped 2 bases from V and 0 bases from J, with 6 bases between. The CDR3 has 14 residues. Germline V gives CDR1 MDHEN, CDR2 SYDVKM. The chain's CDR3 is CASSLTGSTDTQYF. CDR3 nucleotides: TGTGCCAGCAGTTTAACGGGAAGCACAGATACGCAGTATTTT.

The chain combines TRBV12-5 with TRBJ1-1, with 10 bases aligning to TRBD1. This CDR3 comprises 16 residues. CDR1 is LGHNT, CDR2 FRNRAP, per germline. The V gene end was trimmed by 5 bases and the J gene end by 4 bases; junction bases not matched to a gene: 10. The CDR3, as DNA: TGTGCTAGTGGTATATGGGACAGGGGTTGGGGCACTGAAGCTTTCTTT. This sequence encodes CASGIWDRGWGTEAFF.

V is TRBV6-4 and J is TRBJ2-1; TRBD2 aligns across 11 bases. The length of the CDR3 is 15 residues. Germline-derived CDR1 and CDR2 are MRHNA and SNTAGT. The ends lost 4 bases at V and 9 bases at J; junction bases unmatched: 8. CDR3 residues: CASSASTSGTGEQFF. For the CDR3, the DNA is TGTGCCAGCAGTGCCTCGACTAGCGGGACGGGTGAGCAGTTCTTC.

This chain uses TRBV3-1 (or the pseudogene TRBV3-2) with TRBJ1-4; D is unresolved. This CDR3 comprises 14 residues. Between the trimmed V and J ends, which lost 4 bases and 0 bases, there was a span of 6 bases. Per the germline V gene, CDR1 is LGHDT and CDR2 is YNNKEL (reference sequence). The CDR3 sequence is CASSPRATNEKLFF. The CDR3 DNA sequence: TGTGCCAGCAGCCCCCGTGCAACTAATGAAAAACTGTTTTTT.

This chain uses TRBV11-3 with TRBJ2-3; a weak D match, TRBD1 (6 bases). Trimming left V 4 bases short and J 0 bases short, with 11 bases between. Germline V CDR1 and CDR2: SGHNT, YENEEA. The CDR3 spans 15 residues. This CDR3 is CASSWRQESTDTQYF. CDR3 in DNA: TGTGCCAGCAGCTGGCGACAGGAGAGCACAGATACGCAGTATTTT. Supplemented by reference TRBV11-3 and TRBJ2-3, the full variable domain reads EAGVVQSPRYKIIEKKQPVAFWCNPISGHNTLYWYLQNLGQGPELLIRYENEEAVDDSQLPKDRFSAERLKGVDSTLKIQPAELGDSAVYLCASSWRQESTDTQYFGPGTRLTVL.

The chain is built from TRBV4-1 and TRBJ1-5, with 9 bases aligning to TRBD1. The V gene end was trimmed by 4 bases and the J gene end by 7 bases; junction bases not matched to a gene: 11. Germline CDR1 reads MGHRA; CDR2 reads YSYEKL. CDR3 size: 16 residues. Here the CDR3 DNA reads TGCGCCAGCAGCCGAGCTACAGGGGGCGCGGAGCAGCCCCAGCATTTT. Translated, it gives CASSRATGGAEQPQHF.

The gene calls are TRBV4-1 and TRBJ2-3, with D possibly matching TRBD2 (5 bases). V was trimmed by 1 base and J by 5 bases, leaving 10 bases between them. Germline CDR1 reads MGHRA; CDR2 reads YSYEKL. The length of the CDR3 is 14 residues. CDR3 residues: CASSQGTPGDTQYF. Written as DNA, the CDR3 is TGCGCCAGCAGCCAAGGGACTCCCGGAGATACGCAGTATTTT.